The 10 T cell receptor beta chains below all came from one sample that was sequenced in a study of naive and memory T cell subsets. Study-wide results and caveats: Naive repertoires, especially CD8, held a few larger clonotypes, possibly memory cells re-expressing CD45RA.

An equimolar mix of two oligonucleotides served as the beta constant-region primer for TRBC1 and TRBC2. Nested alpha and beta constant-region primers with the SP2 primer drove four PCR rounds on ligated cDNA. Each CDR3 protein gets one entry after TCRdb re-called the UMI-ligation and nested PCR reads with MiXCR. The sample lists more than 120,000 distinct CDR3 sequences, approximately 20% occurring once. These receptors lack a known antigen. The sequencing input was naive CD8+ T cells from blood. The source of these receptors is a human donor in good health.

This clonotype was recorded a few times. The chain links TRBV28 to TRBJ2-5, with TRBD2 matching over 11 bases. Germline-derived CDR1 and CDR2 are MDHEN and SYDVKM. Trimming removed 4 bases from V and 3 bases from J; junction bases left unmatched: 13. This CDR3 is built from 18 residues. In DNA form, the CDR3 reads TGTGCCAGCAGTTCCCCCCCTTCCGTGACTAGCGGGGAAGAGACCCAGTACTTC. Its protein is CASSSPPSVTSGEETQYF.

The J gene is TRBJ2-7, the V gene TRBV27, with TRBD1 matching over 7 bases. Germline CDR1 and CDR2: MNHEY and SMNVEV (reference sequence). V was clipped by 7 bases and J by 0 bases; unmatched bases: 3. The CDR3 sequence is 13 residues long. For the CDR3, the DNA is TGTGCCAGCACTCCAGGGGGCTCCTACGAGCAGTACTTC. Its translation: CASTPGGSYEQYF.

The table lists this clonotype with a few counts. This chain joins TRBV12-3 or TRBV12-4 and TRBJ2-1, with 7 bases identical to TRBD2. CDR3 length equals 17 residues. Germline trimming cut 6 bases from V and 3 bases from J; bases unmatched to any gene: 14. CDR3 sequence reads: CASRDFNSRENYNEQFF. In DNA form, the CDR3 reads TGTGCCAGCAGAGATTTCAATTCGCGGGAGAACTACAATGAGCAGTTCTTC.

The CDR3 nucleotides are TGTGCCATCAGTGAGTCCGCCGGGACAGGGAACACAGATACGCAGTATTTT. Translating gives CAISESAGTGNTDTQYF. The V gene is TRBV10-3, the J gene TRBJ2-3, with 9 bases identical to TRBD1. Germline CDR1 reads ENHRY; CDR2 reads SYGVKD. The V segment lost 0 bases and the J segment 2 bases; nucleotides outside the gene matches: 6. The CDR3 totals 17 residues.

CDR3 nucleotides: TGTGCCAGCGGGGTTTGGGGCTCCTACAATGAGCAGTTCTTC. This sequence encodes CASGVWGSYNEQFF. This rearrangement joins TRBV28 to TRBJ2-1, with D unclear. V dropped 8 bases and J dropped 0 bases, with 11 bases sitting between them. Germline V CDR1 and CDR2: MDHEN, SYDVKM. The CDR3 loop spans 14 amino acids.

This clonotype was detected only a few times. The chain is built from TRBV5-1 and TRBJ2-1; 12 bases are shared with TRBD2. The CDR3 is made up of 16 amino acids. CDR1 SGHRS and CDR2 YFSETQ come from the germline V gene. J gave up 5 bases and V 7 bases, and 10 bases lay outside the gene matches. The CDR3 here is CASLGTSGPENNEQFF. The DNA of the CDR3 is TGCGCCAGCCTGGGGACTAGCGGGCCTGAAAACAATGAGCAGTTCTTC.

The rearrangement joins TRBV30 to TRBJ2-3; D unclear. CDR1 and CDR2 (germline): GTSNPN, SVGIG (reference sequence). V lost 5 bases and J lost 6, with 9 bases in between. The CDR3 spans 11 residues. The DNA for the CDR3 is TGTGCCTGGCAAACGGTGGATACGCAGTATTTT. Translation gives CAWQTVDTQYF.

The chain couples TRBV5-1 to TRBJ2-1; the D call may be TRBD1 or TRBD2 (5 bases each). Germline V gene data show CDR1 as SGHRS and CDR2 as YFSETQ. V was shortened by 4 bases and J by 4 bases, with 18 bases between the two germline ends. The CDR3 covers 16 residues. The CDR3 nucleotides are TGCGCCAGCAGCAAACCGGGACGGGAACTTTACAATGAGCAGTTCTTC. Amino acid sequence: CASSKPGRELYNEQFF. Full variable domain (rest looked up from reference TRBV5-1 and TRBJ2-1): KAGVTQTPRYLIKTRGQQVTLSCSPISGHRSVSWYQQTPGQGLQFLFEYFSETQRNKGNFPGRFSGRQFSNSRSEMNVSTLELGDSALYLCASSKPGRELYNEQFFGPGTRLTVL.

The sample holds a few counts of this clonotype. V is TRBV7-2 and J is TRBJ2-3, with D unresolved. Germline CDR1 is SGHTA and CDR2 is FQGNSA. Trimming cost V 3 bases and J 3 bases, with 16 bases left between them. The CDR3 sequence is 16 residues long. The CDR3 bases are TGTGCCAGCAGCTTGTCCTGGGGAATCGGAACAGATACGCAGTATTTT. Protein: CASSLSWGIGTDTQYF.

This sequence joins TRBV27 and TRBJ1-6; TRBD1 matches at 9 bases. Trimming at V came to 5 bases and at J to 10 bases, leaving 6 bases not matched to a gene. The CDR3 runs 14 residues. Germline lookup yields CDR1 MNHEY and CDR2 SMNVEV (reference sequence). The CDR3 sequence: CASSPDRGFSPLHF. The CDR3, as DNA: TGTGCCAGCAGTCCCGACAGGGGGTTCTCACCCCTCCACTTT.